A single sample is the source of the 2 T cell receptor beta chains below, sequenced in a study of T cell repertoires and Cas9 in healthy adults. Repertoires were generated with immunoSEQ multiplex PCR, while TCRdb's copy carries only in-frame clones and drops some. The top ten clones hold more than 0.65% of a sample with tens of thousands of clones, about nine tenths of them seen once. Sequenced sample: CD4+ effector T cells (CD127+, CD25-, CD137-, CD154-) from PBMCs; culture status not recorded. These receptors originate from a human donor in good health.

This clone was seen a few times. The CDR3 region has the DNA TGTGCCAGTAGCCGCCAACTAGCGGCGGCTTACAATGAGCAGTTCTTC. This codes for CASSRQLAAAYNEQFF. The gene calls are TRBV19 and TRBJ2-1; 8 positions agree with TRBD2. Germline loops: CDR1 LNHDA, CDR2 SQIVND (reference sequence). The CDR3 is 16 residues long. J lost 4 bases, V lost 6 bases, and 11 bases had no gene match. The entire variable domain, with the rest obtained from reference TRBV19 and TRBJ2-1, is as follows: DGGITQSPKYLFRKEGQNVTLSCEQNLNHDAMYWYRQDPGQGLRLIYYSQIVNDFQKGDIAEGYSVSREKKESFPLTVTSAQKNPTAFYLCASSRQLAAAYNEQFFGPGTRLTVL.

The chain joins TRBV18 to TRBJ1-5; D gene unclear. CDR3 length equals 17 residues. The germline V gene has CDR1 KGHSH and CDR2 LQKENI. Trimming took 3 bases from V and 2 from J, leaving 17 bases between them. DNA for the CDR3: TGTGCCAGCTCACCGCCGGGAGGCGAGAAGGGCAATCAGCCCCAGCATTTT. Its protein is CASSPPGGEKGNQPQHF.